The entry that follows covers one T cell receptor (beta chain) sequence. Its target is not known. This entry belongs to a study of a mutant IDH1 vaccine in newly diagnosed glioma. Documented time point: week 5, during vaccination. Alongside topical imiquimod, each dose of vaccine comprised 300 ug of mutant IDH1 20-mer peptide. Germline values: CDR1 SGHTA, CDR2 FQGNSA. The V and J ends lost 5 bases and 4 bases respectively, with 17 bases between them. This CDR3 contains 15 residues. Repertoires were generated with immunoSEQ multiplex PCR, while TCRdb's copy carries only in-frame clones and drops some. In the table there are over 45,000 clones, 80% to 90% of which are singletons.

This receptor was identified in a woman between 45 and 65 years old with glioma. This specimen was PBMCs, taken from a glioma patient whose treatment included an IDH1 peptide vaccine. The chain employs TRBV7-2 and TRBJ1-2, with no clear D. The CDR3 DNA reads TGTGCCAGCAGCCTATCATACGCAAACGGCTATGGCTACACCTTC. Translating gives CASSLSYANGYGYTF.